These 21 T cell receptor beta chains share one sample of origin, sequenced in a study of shared clonotypes between healthy human individuals. The data were produced by immunoSEQ multiplex PCR, yet TCRdb's version contains in-frame clones alone and is incomplete. Of millions of clones in the sample, roughly nine tenths were seen once. The material sequenced was naive CD4+ T cells sorted from blood. Regarding subset: CD45RA+ positively selected. These receptors were taken from a man younger than 35 in good health.

The chain combines TRBV5-6 with TRBJ2-2; TRBD1 is a possible D gene (5 bases). V lost 2 bases and J lost 1, with 12 bases in between. This CDR3 has 16 residues. CDR1 SGHDT and CDR2 YYEEEE come from the germline V gene. The CDR3 region is CASSFRRGGNTGELFF. The CDR3 coding sequence is TGTGCCAGCAGCTTCCGAAGGGGTGGGAACACCGGGGAGCTGTTTTTT.

V gene TRBV10-2 combines with J gene TRBJ1-2; the D gene is possibly TRBD1 (5 bases). V was cut by 4 bases and J by 7 bases, with 10 bases left in between. Looked up from germline, CDR1 is WSHSY and CDR2 is SAAADI. The CDR3 consists of 12 residues. Here the CDR3 reads CASSGQGGGYTF. In DNA, the CDR3 is TGCGCCAGCAGTGGGCAGGGTGGTGGCTACACCTTC.

This chain connects TRBV27 to TRBJ1-5; no definite D call. The CDR3 covers 14 residues. Germline V lookup: CDR1 MNHEY, CDR2 SMNVEV (reference sequence). Trimming took 0 bases from V and 11 from J, leaving 14 bases between them. In DNA, the CDR3 is TGTGCCAGCAGTTTATCGGGTAAGGAAAAATCCCAGCATTTT. Translated, it gives CASSLSGKEKSQHF.

The gene calls are TRBV4-1 and TRBJ1-3; TRBD1 agrees at 8 bases. Per germline, CDR1 MGHRA and CDR2 YSYEKL. This CDR3 has 17 amino acids. V lost 0 bases to trimming and J lost 2 bases; unmatched junction nucleotides: 6. CDR3 in DNA: TGCGCCAGCAGCCAAGACAGGGGGCGCGGTACTGGAAACACCATATATTTT. Translating gives CASSQDRGRGTGNTIYF.

The chain uses TRBV19 and TRBJ2-1; a weak D match, TRBD2 (6 bases). Per the germline V gene, CDR1 is LNHDA and CDR2 is SQIVND (reference sequence). The CDR3 runs 14 residues. Trimming removed 5 bases from V and 4 bases from J, with 12 bases in between. The CDR3 reads CASSLIAAYNEQFF. The CDR3, as DNA: TGTGCCAGTAGTCTGATAGCGGCTTACAATGAGCAGTTCTTC.

The rearrangement joins TRBV5-4 to TRBJ2-1, with D unresolved. V was cut by 5 bases and J by 7 bases, with 10 bases left in between. CDR1 and CDR2 from the germline V gene are SGHNT and YYREEE (reference sequence). CDR3 length: 12 residues. The CDR3 protein is CASSSEINEQFF. The CDR3 DNA sequence: TGTGCCAGCAGTTCGGAGATAAATGAGCAGTTCTTC.

The CDR3 bases are TGTGCCAGCAGCTTAGCTAGGCTAGCGGGAAGAAAGGAGACCCAGTACTTC. Amino acids: CASSLARLAGRKETQYF. The V gene is TRBV7-2, the J gene TRBJ2-5; 9 nucleotides match TRBD2. The CDR3 runs to 17 residues. Germline CDR1 and CDR2: SGHTA and FQGNSA. The J segment lost 5 bases and the V segment lost 0 bases, leaving 10 bases of the junction unmatched. The full variable domain, its missing parts supplied by reference TRBV7-2 and TRBJ2-5, is GAGVSQSPSNKVTEKGKDVELRCDPISGHTALYWYRQSLGQGLEFLIYFQGNSAPDKSGLPSDRFSAERTGGSVSTLTIQRTQQEDSAVYLCASSLARLAGRKETQYFGPGTRLLVL.

This chain connects TRBV7-9 to TRBJ2-1; 7 bases are shared with TRBD1. CDR1 is SEHNR, CDR2 FQNEAQ, per germline (reference sequence). Germline trimming cut 5 bases from V and 7 bases from J; bases unmatched to any gene: 8. This CDR3 region has 14 residues. The CDR3 bases are TGTGCCAGCAGCACCCCTCCGGGACAGAATGAGCAGTTCTTC. Amino acids: CASSTPPGQNEQFF.

The CDR3 reads CASSSLQGKNEQFF. In DNA, the CDR3 is TGTGCCAGCAGTTCACTACAGGGGAAAAATGAGCAGTTCTTC. The chain combines TRBV6-6 with TRBJ2-1; 7 nucleotides align to TRBD1. Looked up from germline, CDR1 is MNHNY and CDR2 is SVGAGI (reference sequence). The V and J ends lost 4 bases and 7 bases, in that order; junction bases with no gene match: 7. The CDR3 is made up of 14 amino acids.

The gene calls are TRBV30 and TRBJ2-3, with D perhaps matching TRBD2 (6 bases). Germline CDR1 GTSNPN, CDR2 SVGIG (reference sequence). There are 14 residues in the CDR3. The V end lost 3 bases, the J end lost 8 bases, and 18 bases lay between the germline ends. The CDR3 loop is CAWRGGELPLTQYF. CDR3 bases: TGTGCCTGGAGGGGGGGTGAACTTCCTCTTACGCAGTATTTT.

The chain recombines TRBV15 with TRBJ2-5, with 9 bases matching TRBD1. With V trimmed by 6 bases and J by 4 bases, 9 bases remained unmatched. The CDR3 has 15 residues. Germline assignment: CDR1 LNHNV and CDR2 YYDKDF (reference sequence). The CDR3: CATRRNPGQGETQYF. CDR3 sequence (DNA): TGTGCCACCAGGAGGAATCCGGGACAGGGAGAGACCCAGTACTTC.

Of note for this clone: Other DNA sequences in this sample translate to the same CDR3. The V gene is TRBV5-1, the J gene TRBJ2-3, with D maybe TRBD1 (6 bases). There are 15 residues in the CDR3. With 0 bases removed from V and 0 bases from J, the gap between germline ends came to 8 bases. Germline V CDR1 and CDR2: SGHRS, YFSETQ. CDR3 region: CASSLEGVSTDTQYF. CDR3 coding DNA: TGCGCCAGCAGCTTGGAGGGGGTCAGCACAGATACGCAGTATTTT.

The chain joins TRBV25-1 to TRBJ2-5; 7 positions agree with TRBD1. There are 15 residues in the CDR3. Germline trimming cut 6 bases from V and 2 bases from J; bases unmatched to any gene: 9. CDR1 is MGHDK, CDR2 SYGVNS, per germline. The DNA for the CDR3 is TGTGCCAGCAGCAACCTACAGGGGCTACAAGAGACCCAGTACTTC. Its translation: CASSNLQGLQETQYF.

This clone turned up a few times. V gene TRBV28 combines with J gene TRBJ1-5; possibly TRBD1 for D (6 bases). The germline V gene encodes CDR1 MDHEN and CDR2 SYDVKM. V was clipped by 3 bases and J by 4 bases, with 13 bases between them. There are 15 residues in the CDR3. The CDR3 DNA reads as TGTGCCAGCAGTTTGCGGGGGGCTACGAATCAGCCCCAGCATTTT. Its protein product is CASSLRGATNQPQHF.

The rearrangement uses TRBV11-2 and TRBJ2-7; D is uncertain. The CDR3 spans 14 residues. V dropped 1 base and J dropped 0 bases, with 7 bases sitting between them. In germline, CDR1 is SGHAT, CDR2 FQNNGV. CDR3 amino acids: CASSLVGPSYEQYF. The DNA for the CDR3 is TGTGCCAGCAGCTTAGTCGGCCCCTCCTACGAGCAGTACTTC. The full variable domain, rest sourced from reference TRBV11-2 and TRBJ2-7, is EAGVAQSPRYKIIEKRQSVAFWCNPISGHATLYWYQQILGQGPKLLIQFQNNGVVDDSQLPKDRFSAERLKGVDSTLKIQPAKLEDSAVYLCASSLVGPSYEQYFGPGTRLTVT.

This chain connects TRBV9 to TRBJ2-1; 16 nucleotides line up with TRBD2. The CDR3 contains 18 residues. Trimming at V came to 3 bases and at J to 5 bases, leaving 8 bases not matched to a gene. Germline CDR1 and CDR2: SGDLS and YYNGEE. CDR3 region: CASSAGTSGGARDNEQFF. CDR3 DNA sequence: TGTGCCAGCAGCGCCGGGACTAGCGGGGGGGCCCGAGACAATGAGCAGTTCTTC.

The CDR3 nucleotides read TGCGCCAGCAGCCAAGAAGGCAGGTGGTCACCCCTCCACTTT. Translating it yields CASSQEGRWSPLHF. The genes are TRBV4-3 and TRBJ1-6; D gene unclear. Germline-derived CDR1 and CDR2 are LGHNA and YSLEER. The CDR3 spans 14 residues. V was trimmed by 0 bases and J by 10 bases, leaving 10 bases between them.

This chain links TRBV29-1 with TRBJ1-2, with a possible D match to TRBD1 (5 bases). Germline CDR1 SQVTM, CDR2 ANQGSEA. There are 15 residues in the CDR3. With 3 bases removed from V and 0 bases from J, the gap between germline ends came to 14 bases. In DNA, the CDR3 is TGCAGCGTTGAGCGGCAGGGCTCAACTAACTATGGCTACACCTTC. Its translation is CSVERQGSTNYGYTF. Filled out from reference TRBV29-1 and TRBJ1-2, the complete variable domain reads SAVISQKPSRDICQRGTSLTIQCQVDSQVTMMFWYRQQPGQSLTLIATANQGSEATYESGFVIDKFPISRPNLTFSTLTVSNMSPEDSSIYLCSVERQGSTNYGYTFGSGTRLTVV.

The chain links TRBV6-5 to TRBJ1-3; D perhaps matches TRBD1 (6 bases). The CDR3 consists of 15 residues. The V end was cut by 5 bases, the J end by 0 bases, with 11 bases between. Per the germline V gene, CDR1 is MNHEY and CDR2 is SVGAGI. The CDR3 nucleotides are TGTGCCAGCAGTACGAACAGGGACTCTGGAAACACCATATATTTT. Protein product: CASSTNRDSGNTIYF.

This chain joins TRBV7-2 and TRBJ1-2, with TRBD1 matching over 8 bases. The CDR3 is 15 amino acids. V was pared by 5 bases and J by 10 bases, with 15 bases of the junction left unmatched. Germline V gene data show CDR1 as SGHTA and CDR2 as FQGNSA. CDR3: CASSPGARGLGDYTF. In DNA form, the CDR3 reads TGTGCCAGCAGCCCAGGCGCCAGGGGGCTAGGAGACTACACCTTC.

This chain links TRBV6-6 with TRBJ2-2; D tentatively fits TRBD1 or TRBD2 (5 bases each). The germline V gene has CDR1 MNHNY and CDR2 SVGAGI (reference sequence). The CDR3 extends over 14 amino acids. Trimming took 6 bases from V and 6 from J, leaving 14 bases between them. The CDR3 DNA reads as TGTGCCAGCAGGGCCGGTTTGGGACCCGGGGAGCTGTTTTTT. This translates into CASRAGLGPGELFF.